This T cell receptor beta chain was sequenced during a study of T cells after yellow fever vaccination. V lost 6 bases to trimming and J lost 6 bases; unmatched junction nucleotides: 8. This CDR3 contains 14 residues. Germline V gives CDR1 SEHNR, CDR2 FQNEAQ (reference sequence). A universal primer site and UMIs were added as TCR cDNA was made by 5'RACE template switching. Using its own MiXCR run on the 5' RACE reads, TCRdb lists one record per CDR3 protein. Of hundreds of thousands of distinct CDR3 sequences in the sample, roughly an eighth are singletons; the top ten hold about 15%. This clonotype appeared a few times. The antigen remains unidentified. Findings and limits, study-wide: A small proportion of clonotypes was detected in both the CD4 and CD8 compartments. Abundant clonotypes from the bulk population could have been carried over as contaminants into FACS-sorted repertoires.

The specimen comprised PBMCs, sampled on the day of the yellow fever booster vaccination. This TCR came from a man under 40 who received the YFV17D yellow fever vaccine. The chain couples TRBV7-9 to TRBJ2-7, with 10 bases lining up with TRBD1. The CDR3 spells CASRPYDRGLEQYF. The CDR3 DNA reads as TGTGCCAGCAGGCCGTATGACAGGGGGCTCGAGCAGTACTTC.